A selection of T cell receptor beta chains follows, all from one sample in a study of T cell repertoires in cytomegalovirus infection. Each CDR3 protein gets one entry after TCRdb re-called the reads with MiXCR. The data show 300,000 to 400,000 distinct CDR3 sequences, about 25% seen once. These TCRs' antigens remain unknown. This sample comprised cultured PBMCs, obtained from culture after CMV antigen stimulation. Receptor source: a human donor in good health (CMV status not recorded). Some clones in this sample may be carry-over from other donors' samples. Both conserved end residues are part of each CDR3. Each record gives: J gene, clone size, V gene, D gene, CDR3 protein, CDR3 DNA. D genes are given only for firm matches. Only some rows state a clone size, as once, few, many or a class for expanded clones.

>TRBJ2-1|few|TRBV7-2|NA
CASTKEGGLTGNEQFF
TGTGCCAGCACCAAAGAGGGGGGACTAACGGGGAATGAGCAGTTCTTC
>TRBJ1-5|many|TRBV7-2|NA
CASSLRQANQPQHF
TGTGCCAGCAGCTTAAGACAGGCCAATCAGCCCCAGCATTTT
>TRBJ2-7|many|TRBV6-5|NA
CASSYGSGTAYEQYF
TGTGCCAGCAGTTACGGTAGCGGGACAGCCTACGAGCAGTACTTC
>TRBJ2-5|NA|TRBV6-1|TRBD2
CASTWTSGSRETQYF
TGTGCCAGCACCTGGACTAGCGGGAGTAGGGAGACCCAGTACTTC
>TRBJ1-6|once|TRBV7-4|NA
CASSVGDSPLHF
TGTGCCAGCAGCGTAGGGGATTCACCCCTCCACTTT
>TRBJ1-1|few|TRBV6-2/TRBV6-3|NA
CASTFSREAFF
TGTGCCAGCACCTTCTCTCGTGAAGCTTTCTTT
>TRBJ2-2|few|TRBV12-3/TRBV12-4|NA
CASTLGVARNTGELFF
TGTGCCAGCACCCTCGGGGTAGCGCGAAACACCGGGGAGCTGTTTTTT
>TRBJ2-1|many|TRBV7-2|TRBD2
CASKLAGGVLEQFF
TGTGCCAGCAAACTAGCGGGAGGCGTCCTTGAGCAGTTCTTC
>TRBJ2-2|medium-sized|TRBV7-2|NA
CASSLRLWTGELFF
TGTGCCAGCAGCTTGCGCCTTTGGACCGGGGAGCTGTTTTTT
>TRBJ1-2|NA|TRBV7-9|NA
CASSFGTQTGYTF
TGTGCCAGCAGCTTCGGGACCCAGACTGGCTACACCTTC
>TRBJ1-1|NA|TRBV7-2|NA
CASSRTRENTEAFF
TGTGCCAGCAGCCGCACCAGGGAGAACACTGAAGCTTTCTTT
>TRBJ2-2|NA|TRBV2|NA
CASSEWDGNTGELFF
TGTGCCAGCAGTGAATGGGACGGGAACACCGGGGAGCTGTTTTTT
>TRBJ1-1|NA|TRBV18|NA
CASSQGEWGNTEAFF
TGTGCCAGCTCACAGGGTGAATGGGGGAACACTGAAGCTTTCTTT
>TRBJ2-7|NA|TRBV4-1|NA
CASSQDGLRYEQYF
TGCGCCAGCAGCCAAGACGGACTACGCTACGAGCAGTACTTC
>TRBJ2-3|NA|TRBV4-3|NA
CASSPGRNNADTQYF
TGCGCCAGCAGCCCGGGACGGAATAATGCAGATACGCAGTATTTT
>TRBJ2-2|NA|TRBV4-1|NA
CASSHIRGELFF
TGCGCCAGCAGCCATATTCGCGGGGAGCTGTTTTTT
>TRBJ1-4|NA|TRBV7-6|NA
CASSGRGKVTNEKLFF
TGTGCCAGCAGCGGCAGGGGTAAAGTAACTAATGAAAAACTGTTTTTT
>TRBJ2-3|NA|TRBV7-2|NA
CASSSASVYTDTQYF
TGTGCCAGCAGCTCCGCTAGCGTCTACACAGATACGCAGTATTTT
>TRBJ2-1|few|TRBV6-2/TRBV6-3|NA
CAISPQNGGNEQFF
TGTGCCATCAGCCCCCAAAATGGGGGCAATGAGCAGTTCTTC
>TRBJ2-5|NA|TRBV12-3/TRBV12-4|TRBD2
CASTPTEREGPETQYF
TGTGCCAGCACTCCAACGGAGCGGGAGGGCCCAGAGACCCAGTACTTC
>TRBJ2-3|NA|TRBV12-3/TRBV12-4|TRBD2
CASSLDPFWLAGGTSYTDTQYF
TGTGCCAGCAGTTTAGACCCTTTTTGGCTAGCGGGAGGTACTTCTTACACAGATACGCAGTATTTT
>TRBJ1-1|many|TRBV7-6|NA
CASSEGDNTEAFF
TGTGCCAGCAGCGAGGGGGATAACACTGAAGCTTTCTTT
>TRBJ1-2|few|TRBV7-2|NA
CASSLYPDGYTF
TGTGCCAGCAGCTTATATCCCGATGGCTACACCTTC
>TRBJ1-5|NA|TRBV19|NA
CASSITGGFNQPQHF
TGTGCCAGTAGTATTACGGGGGGCTTCAATCAGCCCCAGCATTTT
>TRBJ2-5|many|TRBV7-2|NA
CASSLEAGRQTQYF
TGTGCCAGCAGCTTAGAGGCGGGCCGTCAGACCCAGTACTTC
>TRBJ2-6|few|TRBV4-1|NA
CASSRVRGLSGANVLTF
TGCGCCAGCAGCCGGGTCCGGGGTCTCTCTGGGGCCAACGTCCTGACTTTC
>TRBJ2-7|few|TRBV28|NA
CASSLGQNRVKQYF
TGTGCCAGCAGTTTAGGGCAGAACAGGGTTAAGCAGTACTTC
>TRBJ1-1|few|TRBV4-1|NA
CASSHQTKNTEAFF
TGCGCCAGCAGCCATCAGACAAAGAACACTGAAGCTTTCTTT
>TRBJ2-3|few|TRBV20-1|TRBD2
CSVPSRLASTDTQYF
TGCAGTGTCCCAAGCCGACTAGCGAGCACAGATACGCAGTATTTT
>TRBJ2-1|NA|TRBV19|TRBD2
CASKPLAGRLNEQFF
TGTGCCAGTAAGCCCCTAGCGGGTCGCCTCAATGAGCAGTTCTTC
>TRBJ1-4|few|TRBV28|NA
CASSFFGGMGTNEKLFF
TGTGCCAGCAGTTTTTTCGGAGGGATGGGAACTAATGAAAAACTGTTTTTT
>TRBJ2-1|NA|TRBV2|NA
CASIEASYNEQFF
TGTGCCAGCATTGAGGCCTCCTACAATGAGCAGTTCTTC
>TRBJ1-6|few|TRBV7-9|TRBD1
CASSLVDRVDSPLHF
TGTGCCAGCAGCTTAGTAGACAGGGTGGATTCACCCCTCCACTTT
>TRBJ1-5|few|TRBV10-3|NA
CATREFPQPQHF
TGTGCCACTAGGGAGTTCCCTCAGCCCCAGCATTTT
>TRBJ1-5|few|TRBV19|NA
CASSMRYSNQPQHF
TGTGCCAGTAGTATGCGGTATAGCAATCAGCCCCAGCATTTT
>TRBJ1-1|NA|TRBV7-3|NA
CASSLTPGPAFF
TGTGCCAGCAGCTTAACCCCAGGGCCTGCTTTCTTT
>TRBJ2-3|few|TRBV12-3/TRBV12-4|NA
CASRGWADTQYF
TGTGCCAGCCGTGGGTGGGCAGATACGCAGTATTTT
>TRBJ1-6|few|TRBV12-3/TRBV12-4|NA
CASSLQGDGYNSPLHF
TGTGCCAGCAGTTTACAGGGAGATGGCTATAATTCACCCCTCCACTTT
>TRBJ2-7|NA|TRBV5-4|NA
CASSSGPTYEQYF
TGTGCCAGCAGCTCGGGGCCGACCTACGAGCAGTACTTC
>TRBJ1-1|NA|TRBV28|TRBD1
CASSTLDRVSTEAFF
TGTGCCAGCAGCACCTTGGACAGGGTGAGCACTGAAGCTTTCTTT
>TRBJ1-6|many|TRBV7-2|NA
CASSLGDTRNSPLHF
TGTGCCAGCAGCTTAGGGGACACAAGGAATTCACCCCTCCACTTT
>TRBJ2-5|few|TRBV7-2|TRBD1
CASSLADRAGETQYF
TGTGCCAGCAGCTTAGCTGACAGGGCGGGAGAGACCCAGTACTTC
>TRBJ1-2|few|TRBV4-2|TRBD1
CASSQDRDSDYGYTF
TGTGCCAGCAGCCAGGACCGGGACAGCGACTATGGCTACACCTTC
>TRBJ2-7|NA|TRBV2|NA
CASRRLLSYEQYF
TGTGCCAGCCGTCGACTCTTATCCTACGAGCAGTACTTC
>TRBJ2-1|few|TRBV20-1|TRBD2
CSASPLRIGGNEQFF
TGCAGTGCTTCCCCTCTGCGGATCGGGGGGAATGAGCAGTTCTTC
>TRBJ2-5|many|TRBV7-2|TRBD1
CASSRTGGRETQYF
TGTGCCAGCAGCCGAACAGGGGGTCGGGAGACCCAGTACTTC
>TRBJ2-1|few|TRBV24-1|TRBD2
CATSAGLAGHEQFF
TGTGCCACCAGTGCCGGACTAGCGGGACATGAGCAGTTCTTC
>TRBJ2-5|few|TRBV19|TRBD1
CASTAAGTVGETQYF
TGTGCCAGTACGGCAGCAGGGACAGTGGGAGAGACCCAGTACTTC
>TRBJ1-2|many|TRBV28|NA
CASTISGRKGHGYTF
TGTGCCAGCACCATTTCGGGACGTAAGGGCCATGGCTACACCTTC
>TRBJ2-1|many|TRBV7-2|NA
CASSLVVELSYNEQFF
TGTGCCAGCAGCTTAGTAGTGGAGCTCTCCTACAATGAGCAGTTCTTC
>TRBJ1-5|few|TRBV7-2|NA
CASSFGWSNQPQHF
TGTGCCAGCAGCTTTGGTTGGAGCAATCAGCCCCAGCATTTT
>TRBJ2-1|NA|TRBV7-3|NA
CASSIDRLGNEQFF
TGTGCCAGCAGCATCGACCGCTTGGGTAATGAGCAGTTCTTC
>TRBJ2-1|once|TRBV6-6|NA
CASSYEGTSYNEQFF
TGTGCCAGCAGTTACGAGGGAACCTCCTACAATGAGCAGTTCTTC